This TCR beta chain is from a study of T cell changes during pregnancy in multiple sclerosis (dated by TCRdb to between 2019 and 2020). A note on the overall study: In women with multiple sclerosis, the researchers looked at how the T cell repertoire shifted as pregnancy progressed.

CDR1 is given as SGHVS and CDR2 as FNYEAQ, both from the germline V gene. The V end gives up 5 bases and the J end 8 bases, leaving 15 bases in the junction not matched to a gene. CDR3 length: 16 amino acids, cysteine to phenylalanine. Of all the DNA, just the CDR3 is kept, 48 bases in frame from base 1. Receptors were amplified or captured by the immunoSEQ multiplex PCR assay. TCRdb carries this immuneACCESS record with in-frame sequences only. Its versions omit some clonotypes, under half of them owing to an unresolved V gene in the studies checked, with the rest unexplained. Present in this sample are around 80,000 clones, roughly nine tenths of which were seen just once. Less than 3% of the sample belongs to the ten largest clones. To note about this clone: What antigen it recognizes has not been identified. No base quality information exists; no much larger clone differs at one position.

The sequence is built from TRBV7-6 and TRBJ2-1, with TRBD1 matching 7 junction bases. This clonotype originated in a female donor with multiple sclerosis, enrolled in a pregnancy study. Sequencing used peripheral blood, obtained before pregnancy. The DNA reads TGTGCCAGCAGCCGTACGGGACAGAACATTCTCGATGAGCAGTTCTTC. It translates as CASSRTGQNILDEQFF.